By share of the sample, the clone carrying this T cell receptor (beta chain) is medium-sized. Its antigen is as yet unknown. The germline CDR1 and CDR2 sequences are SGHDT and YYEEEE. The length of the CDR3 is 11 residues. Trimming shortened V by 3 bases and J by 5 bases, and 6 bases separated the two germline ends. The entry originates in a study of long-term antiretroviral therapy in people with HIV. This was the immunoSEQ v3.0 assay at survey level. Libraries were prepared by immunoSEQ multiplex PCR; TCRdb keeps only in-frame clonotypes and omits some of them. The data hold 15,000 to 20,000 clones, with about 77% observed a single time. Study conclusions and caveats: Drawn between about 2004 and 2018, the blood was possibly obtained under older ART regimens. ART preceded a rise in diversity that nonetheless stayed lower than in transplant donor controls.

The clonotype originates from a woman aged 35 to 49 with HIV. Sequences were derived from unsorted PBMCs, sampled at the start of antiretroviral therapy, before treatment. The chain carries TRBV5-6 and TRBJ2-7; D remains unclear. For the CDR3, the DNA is TGTGCCAGCAGCTCTTTCAACGAGCAGTACTTC. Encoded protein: CASSSFNEQYF.